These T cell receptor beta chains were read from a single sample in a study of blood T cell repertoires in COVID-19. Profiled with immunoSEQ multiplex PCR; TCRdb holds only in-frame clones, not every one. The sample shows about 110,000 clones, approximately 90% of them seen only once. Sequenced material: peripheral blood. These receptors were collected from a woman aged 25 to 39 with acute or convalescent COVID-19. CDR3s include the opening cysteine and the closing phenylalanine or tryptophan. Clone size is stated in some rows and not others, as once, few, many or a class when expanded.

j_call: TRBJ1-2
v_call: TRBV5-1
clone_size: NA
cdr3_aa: CASSLAATSYGYTF

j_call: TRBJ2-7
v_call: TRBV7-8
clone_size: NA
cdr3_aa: CASSLALSGYGYEQYF

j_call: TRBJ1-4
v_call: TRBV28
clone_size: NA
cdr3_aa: CASRRPGQINEKLFF

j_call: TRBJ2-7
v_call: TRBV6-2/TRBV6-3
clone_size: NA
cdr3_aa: CASSTTFGSYEQYF

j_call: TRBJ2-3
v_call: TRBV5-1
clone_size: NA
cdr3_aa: CASRQQTGSADTQYF

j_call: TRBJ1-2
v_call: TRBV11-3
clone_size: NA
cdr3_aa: CASSPAGDYGYTF

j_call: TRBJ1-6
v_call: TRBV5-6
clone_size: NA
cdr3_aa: CASSTTGSSYNSPLHF

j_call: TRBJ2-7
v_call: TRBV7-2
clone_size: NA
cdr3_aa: CASSLANLAGGYEQYF

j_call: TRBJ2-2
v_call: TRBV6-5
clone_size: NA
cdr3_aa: CASRRDRGTGELFF

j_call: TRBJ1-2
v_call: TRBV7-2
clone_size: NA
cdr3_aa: CASSSYSGQGAGGYTF

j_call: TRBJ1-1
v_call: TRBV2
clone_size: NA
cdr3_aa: CASSEWLSVNTEAFF

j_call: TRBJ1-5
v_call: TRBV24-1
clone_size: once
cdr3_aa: CATSDFQGNQPQHF

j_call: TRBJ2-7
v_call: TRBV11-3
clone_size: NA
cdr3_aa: CASSPGQGSEQYF

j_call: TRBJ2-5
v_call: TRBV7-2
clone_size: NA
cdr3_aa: CASSFPTGGRETQYF

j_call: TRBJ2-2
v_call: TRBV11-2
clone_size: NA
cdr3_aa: CASSLGYTNTGELFF

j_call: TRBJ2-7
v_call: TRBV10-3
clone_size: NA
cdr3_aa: CAISGASGKNYEQYF

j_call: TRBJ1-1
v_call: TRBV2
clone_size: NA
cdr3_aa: CASTGGQRMNTEAFF

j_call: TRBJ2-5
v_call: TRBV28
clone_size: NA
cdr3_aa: CASRPPSVGAETQYF

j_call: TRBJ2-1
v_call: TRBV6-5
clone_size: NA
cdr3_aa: CASTGGTGVNEQFF

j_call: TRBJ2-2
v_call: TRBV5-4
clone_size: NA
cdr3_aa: CASNLAGGPLTGELFF

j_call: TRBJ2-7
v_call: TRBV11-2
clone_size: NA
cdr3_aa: CASSLPGSYEQYF

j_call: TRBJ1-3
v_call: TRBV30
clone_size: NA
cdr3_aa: CAWSVDRTIYF

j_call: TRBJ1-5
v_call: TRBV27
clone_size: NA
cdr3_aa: CASSPVSSNQPQHF

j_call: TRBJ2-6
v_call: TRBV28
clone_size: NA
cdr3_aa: CASSLGQSGANVLTF

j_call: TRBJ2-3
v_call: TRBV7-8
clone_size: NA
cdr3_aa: CASSISSGGTESTDTQYF

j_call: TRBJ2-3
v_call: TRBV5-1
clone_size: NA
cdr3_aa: CASSLLVDSRGTDTQYF

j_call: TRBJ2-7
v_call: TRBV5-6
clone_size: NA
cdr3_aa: CASNLRGGSYEQYF

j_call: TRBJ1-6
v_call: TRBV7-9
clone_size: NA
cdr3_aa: CASSLLQGANSPLHF

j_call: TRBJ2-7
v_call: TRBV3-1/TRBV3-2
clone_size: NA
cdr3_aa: CATRTRGTNEQYF

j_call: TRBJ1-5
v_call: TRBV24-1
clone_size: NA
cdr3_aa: CATSRGQGGNQPQHF